Following are 19 T cell receptor beta chains from one sample sequenced in a study of T cells in women clearing cervical HPV infection listed by TCRdb under 2018. Library method: the immunoSEQ multiplex PCR assay. TCRdb carries this immuneACCESS record with in-frame sequences only. Its versions omit some clonotypes, under half of them owing to an unresolved V gene in the studies checked, with the rest unexplained. The sample table records about 48,000 clones. Of the sample, about 1.6% is held by the ten largest clones. The sequencing input was blood buffy coat. These receptors were obtained from a woman aged 18 to 75 with a cervical HPV16 infection that either progressed to CIN3+ or cleared (not recorded which).

Points on this clone: The CDR3 end falls 3 residues outside the read, so it is completed with the germline J gene. J is TRBJ2-4 and V is TRBV2, with TRBD2 as a possible D gene (6 bases). The V end lost 6 bases, the J end lost 8 bases, and 14 bases lay between the germline ends. The CDR3 covers 13 residues. The V gene's germline CDR1 is SNHLY and CDR2 FYNNEI. CDR3 bases read: TGTGCCAGCAGGGGGGACTTTAATGACATT. Encoded protein: CASRGDFNDI. The whole CDR3 reads CASRGDFNDIQYF.

Note on this clone: The CDR3 end falls 3 residues outside the read, so it is completed with the germline J gene. This rearrangement joins TRBV11-1 to TRBJ1-6; TRBD1 agrees at 9 bases. The CDR3 contains 14 residues. Germline trimming cut 5 bases from V and 8 bases from J; bases unmatched to any gene: 4. Looked up from germline, CDR1 is SGHAT and CDR2 is FQDESV (reference sequence). The CDR3 bases that were read are TGTGCCAGCAGCCAGGACAGGGGCGATTCACCC. This codes for CASSQDRGDSP. The whole CDR3 protein reads CASSQDRGDSPLHF.

Regarding this clone: The read terminates 3 residues ahead of where the CDR3 ends, so the germline J gene completes it. This sequence joins TRBV15 and TRBJ1-5; D is unclear. Per the germline V gene, CDR1 is LNHNV and CDR2 is YYDKDF (reference sequence). V was pared by 0 bases and J by 1 base, with 7 bases between. This CDR3 contains 15 residues. The CDR3 DNA, read in part, is TGTGCCACCAGCAGAGATCCGGGGAGCAATCAGCCC. This codes for CATSRDPGSNQP. The entire CDR3 is CATSRDPGSNQPQHF. The full variable domain, in which reference TRBV15 and TRBJ1-5 provide the parts outside the CDR3, is DAMVIQNPRYQVTQFGKPVTLSCSQTLNHNVMYWYQQKSSQAPKLLFHYYDKDFNNEADTPDNFQSRRPNTSFCFLDIRSPGLGDTAMYLCATSRDPGSNQPQHFGDGTRLSIL.

The DNA read from the CDR3 is TGTGCCAGCAGCTTTGACAGGGGCTTCTACGAG. This codes for CASSFDRGFYE. The full-length CDR3 reads as CASSFDRGFYEQYF. J is TRBJ2-7 and V is TRBV7-2; 8 bases map to TRBD1. With the read ending 3 residues before the CDR3 end, the germline J gene is used to fill in that end. The CDR3 runs to 14 residues. J was trimmed by 3 bases and V by 3 bases; bases with no gene match: 4. CDR1 is SGHTA, CDR2 FQGNSA, per germline. Based on the CDR3 plus reference TRBV7-2 and TRBJ2-7, the full variable domain is GAGVSQSPSNKVTEKGKDVELRCDPISGHTALYWYRQSLGQGLEFLIYFQGNSAPDKSGLPSDRFSAERTGGSVSTLTIQRTQQEDSAVYLCASSFDRGFYEQYFGPGTRLTVT.

As regards this clone: The CDR3 is cut off 3 residues early in the read; its end comes from the germline J gene. The J gene is TRBJ2-7, the V gene TRBV5-5; 10 bases match TRBD1. The V segment lost 1 base and the J segment 3 bases; nucleotides outside the gene matches: 4. The CDR3 has 15 residues. The germline CDR1 and CDR2 sequences are SGHKS and YYEKEE (reference sequence). CDR3 region: CASSLRGQGFYEQYF. Incomplete CDR3 DNA: TGTGCCAGCAGCTTGAGGGGACAGGGGTTCTACGAG.

As concerns this clone: Coverage ceases 3 residues before the CDR3 finishes, and the germline J gene fills in the end. The chain links TRBV19 to TRBJ1-1; TRBD1 aligns across 7 bases. CDR3 length equals 16 residues. After removal of 6 bases from V and 0 bases from J, the junction contained 10 bases not matched to a gene. Germline V gene data show CDR1 as LNHDA and CDR2 as SQIVND (reference sequence). The part of the CDR3 DNA that was read is TGTGCCAGTAGAAGTCCCGGGACAGTCTTGAACACTGAA. Translating it yields CASRSPGTVLNTE. The whole CDR3 protein reads CASRSPGTVLNTEAFF.

The CDR3 reads CASTGGPNTEAFF. The sequenced CDR3 bases are TGTGCCAGCACAGGGGGGCCCAACACTGAA. The J gene is TRBJ1-1, the V gene TRBV18; 8 bases map to TRBD1. The CDR3 end lies 3 residues beyond the end of the read and is filled in from the germline J gene. After removal of 8 bases from V and 2 bases from J, the junction contained 4 bases not matched to a gene. The CDR3 is 13 residues long. The germline V gene encodes CDR1 KGHSH and CDR2 LQKENI.

Notes on this clone: The CDR3 goes on 3 residues after the read ends, and that part is filled in from the germline J gene. The chain carries TRBV2 and TRBJ2-1; possible D gene TRBD1, 6 bases. This CDR3 contains 12 residues. Germline loops: CDR1 SNHLY, CDR2 FYNNEI. Trimming took off 8 bases at V and 6 bases at J, with 11 bases between the two ends. CDR3 loop: CASSSGVNEQFF. Incomplete CDR3 DNA: TGTGCCAGCTCGTCAGGGGTCAATGAG.

For this clone: The missing CDR3 end, 3 residues past where the read stops, is filled in from the germline J gene. This sequence joins TRBV7-2 and TRBJ2-7; 8 nucleotides match TRBD1. CDR3 length: 15 residues. In germline, CDR1 is SGHTA, CDR2 FQGNSA. The V gene end was trimmed by 7 bases and the J gene end by 3 bases; junction bases not matched to a gene: 11. CDR3 bases read: TGTGCCAGCACTCTTCTTCCGGGACAGGACTACGAG. Translating it yields CASTLLPGQDYE. In full, the CDR3 reads CASTLLPGQDYEQYF.

The chain's CDR3 is CASTESETSGSIQYF. The CDR3 bases that were read are TGTGCCAGCACCGAGAGTGAGACTAGCGGGAGTATT. The gene calls are TRBV2 and TRBJ2-4; 12 bases line up with TRBD2. The CDR3 extends 3 residues past the end of the read, so its final part is completed from the germline J gene. The germline gives CDR1 SNHLY, CDR2 FYNNEI. The CDR3 runs 15 residues. Using reference TRBV2 and TRBJ2-4 for the parts outside the CDR3, the full variable domain is EPEVTQTPSHQVTQMGQEVILRCVPISNHLYFYWYRQILGQKVEFLVSFYNNEISEKSEIFDDQFSVERPDGSNFTLKIRSTKLEDSAMYFCASTESETSGSIQYFGAGTRLSVL.

Worth noting for this clone: The read ends 3 residues before the CDR3 terminus; that terminus is restored from the germline J gene. The chain is built from TRBV7-8 and TRBJ2-5; perhaps TRBD1 as D (6 bases). Trimming left V 2 bases short and J 2 bases short, with 9 bases between. CDR3 size: 14 residues. Germline V gives CDR1 SGHVS, CDR2 FQNEAQ. CDR3 bases read: TGTGCCAGCAGCTTATTCGGACAGCAAGAGACC. As protein: CASSLFGQQET. The full CDR3 sequence reads CASSLFGQQETQYF.

The CDR3 DNA, read in part, is TGTGCCAGCAGCACCCTCCGACAGGGTGAG. This codes for CASSTLRQGE. The whole CDR3 region reads CASSTLRQGEQFF. This chain connects TRBV7-8 to TRBJ2-1; 7 bases line up with TRBD1. The sequenced fragment ends 3 residues before the CDR3 boundary, so the rest is inferred from the germline J gene. Germline CDR1 is SGHVS and CDR2 is FQNEAQ. The CDR3 has 13 residues. The V segment lost 5 bases and the J segment 9 bases; nucleotides outside the gene matches: 7.

With respect to this clone: Read coverage stops 3 residues before the CDR3 terminus; the germline J gene supplies the remainder. The chain is built from TRBV4-2 and TRBJ1-5, with 9 bases aligning to TRBD1. V gave up 4 bases and J gave up 4 bases; unmatched junction bases: 8. Per germline, CDR1 LGHNA and CDR2 YNFKEQ. The CDR3 sequence is 16 residues long. The covered CDR3 bases are TGTGCCAGCAGCCGATTAGAGGGACAGGGAAATCAGCCC. It encodes CASSRLEGQGNQP. In full, the CDR3 reads CASSRLEGQGNQPQHF.

Details on this clone: The read falls 3 residues short of the CDR3 end, and the missing part is taken from the germline J gene. The rearrangement uses TRBV2 and TRBJ2-2, with D unresolved. CDR1 is SNHLY and CDR2 is FYNNEI in the germline V gene. The V end was cut by 2 bases, the J end by 4 bases, with 8 bases between. The CDR3 length is 14 residues. The covered CDR3 bases are TGTGCCAGCAGTGAAAGGGTCGTCACCGGGGAG. Its translation: CASSERVVTGE. The full CDR3 protein is CASSERVVTGELFF.

Comment on this clone: From the germline J gene comes the end of the CDR3, since the read stops 3 residues before it. This chain connects TRBV20-1 to TRBJ2-7; perhaps TRBD1 as D (7 bases). With 5 bases removed from V and 3 bases from J, the gap between germline ends came to 17 bases. Germline V gene data show CDR1 as DFQATT and CDR2 as SNEGSKA (reference sequence). The CDR3 is 14 amino acids. The CDR3: CSAGAGTARYEQYF. Incomplete CDR3 DNA: TGCAGTGCTGGGGCGGGGACAGCCCGCTACGAG.

A word on this clone: The DNA ends 3 residues before the CDR3 does, and the rest of the CDR3 is filled in from the germline J gene. The chain links TRBV7-3 to TRBJ2-1; D is possibly TRBD2 (6 bases). This CDR3 comprises 14 residues. The V gene lost 3 bases and the J gene lost 3 bases, with 9 bases spanning the gap. The germline V gene encodes CDR1 SGHTA and CDR2 FQGTGA. The DNA read from the CDR3 is TGTGCCAGCAGCTTGACGGGGGTCTACAATGAG. Protein sequence: CASSLTGVYNE. The full CDR3 reads CASSLTGVYNEQFF.

About this clone itself: Read coverage stops 3 residues before the CDR3 terminus; the germline J gene supplies the remainder. The chain joins TRBV5-1 to TRBJ1-2, with 7 bases aligning to TRBD1. CDR1 and CDR2 from the germline V gene are SGHRS and YFSETQ. CDR3 length equals 13 residues. V dropped 7 bases and J dropped 4; count of bases not matched to a gene: 7. The CDR3 is CASSSGTAYGYTF. The part of the CDR3 DNA that was read is TGCGCCAGCTCGTCAGGGACAGCCTATGGC.

As for this clone: The read ends 3 residues shy of where the CDR3 ends; the end is completed using the germline J gene. This sequence joins TRBV6-2 or TRBV6-3 and TRBJ1-5, with TRBD1 matching over 7 bases. Trimming at V came to 4 bases and at J to 5 bases, leaving 2 bases not matched to a gene. Germline assignment: CDR1 MNHEY and CDR2 SVGEGT. The CDR3 loop spans 13 amino acids. The CDR3 here is CASSLTGDQPQHF. The CDR3 DNA, read in part, is TGTGCCAGCAGTTTAACAGGGGATCAGCCC.

Comments on this clone: The observed sequence ends 3 residues before the CDR3 terminus, with the missing tail filled in from the germline J gene. The V and J genes are TRBV4-1 and TRBJ2-2, with TRBD1 identical over 7 bases. Germline trimming cut 4 bases from V and 5 bases from J; bases unmatched to any gene: 10. Germline CDR1 is MGHRA and CDR2 is YSYEKL. The CDR3 consists of 16 residues. CDR3 DNA (partial): TGCGCCAGCAGCCGAGCTGACAGGGTTGGAACCGGGGAG. It encodes CASSRADRVGTGE. The full CDR3 protein reads CASSRADRVGTGELFF.